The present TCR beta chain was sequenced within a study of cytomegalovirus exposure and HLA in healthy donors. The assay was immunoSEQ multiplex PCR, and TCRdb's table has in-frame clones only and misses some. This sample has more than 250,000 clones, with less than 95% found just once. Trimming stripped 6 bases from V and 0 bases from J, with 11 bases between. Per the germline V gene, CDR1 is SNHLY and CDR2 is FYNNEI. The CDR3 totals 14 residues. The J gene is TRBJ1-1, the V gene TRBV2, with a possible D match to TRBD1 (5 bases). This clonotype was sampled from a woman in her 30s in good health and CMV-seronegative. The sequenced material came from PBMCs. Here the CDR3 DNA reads TGTGCCAGCAGCTTGGGGGTAATGAACACTGAAGCTTTCTTT. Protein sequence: CASSLGVMNTEAFF.